The next 32 T cell receptor beta chains were all read from a single sample in a study of cytomegalovirus exposure and HLA in healthy donors. Data came from immunoSEQ multiplex PCR; TCRdb stores just in-frame clones and leaves some out. This repertoire shows approximately 230,000 clones, roughly 90% found once; its top ten account for 9.5% to 15%. The sample was PBMCs. These receptors originate from a man younger than 35 in good health and CMV-seropositive.

This chain uses TRBV25-1 with TRBJ2-3, with TRBD2 as a possible D gene (6 bases). The ends were cut back, 6 bases at V and 4 bases at J, with 14 bases in the middle. The CDR3 runs 14 residues. Germline V gene lookup returns CDR1 MGHDK and CDR2 SYGVNS. CDR3 bases: TGTGCCAGCAGCATTGTAGGGGAGGCAGATACGCAGTATTTT. It is translated as CASSIVGEADTQYF.

V gene TRBV6-5 combines with J gene TRBJ2-6; D is perhaps TRBD1 (6 bases). Trimming took off 9 bases at V and 0 bases at J, with 12 bases between the two ends. The CDR3 runs 15 residues. From germline, CDR1 is MNHEY and CDR2 SVGAGI. The CDR3 sequence is CASRLGGSGANVLTF. CDR3 in DNA: TGTGCCAGTCGTTTAGGGGGCTCTGGGGCCAACGTCCTGACTTTC.

In its sample, this clone was seen once. This chain uses TRBV25-1 with TRBJ2-7; D tentatively reads TRBD1 or TRBD2 (7 bases each). V lost 8 bases and J 5 bases, leaving 19 bases between the germline ends. Germline CDR1 is MGHDK and CDR2 is SYGVNS. The CDR3 runs 14 residues. The CDR3 sequence is CASARGGSVDEQYF. The CDR3 DNA follows: TGTGCCAGCGCCAGGGGGGGCTCGGTCGACGAGCAGTACTTC.

V usage is TRBV7-2 and J usage is TRBJ2-5; D call uncertain. Germline assignment: CDR1 SGHTA and CDR2 FQGNSA. The V end lost 1 base, the J end lost 6 bases, and 9 bases lay between the germline ends. This CDR3 has 13 residues. CDR3 region: CASSLERGKTQYF. The CDR3 DNA sequence: TGTGCCAGCAGCTTAGAACGAGGAAAGACCCAGTACTTC.

The chain is built from TRBV2 and TRBJ2-7; 9 bases align to TRBD2. V trimming: 2 bases; J trimming: 5 bases; junction bases outside the gene matches: 7. Germline V gene sequence: CDR1 SNHLY, CDR2 FYNNEI. The CDR3 contains 15 residues. The CDR3, as DNA: TGTGCCAGCAGTGAAATTGGAGCGGGAGGTAACGAGCAGTACTTC. Translated: CASSEIGAGGNEQYF.

The chain is built from TRBV18 and TRBJ1-5, with D perhaps matching TRBD1 (6 bases). Germline V gives CDR1 KGHSH, CDR2 LQKENI. CDR3 size: 14 residues. The V and J ends lost 2 bases and 4 bases respectively, with 9 bases between them. CDR3 residues: CASSPGTRNQPQHF. The CDR3 bases are TGTGCCAGCTCACCAGGGACACGAAATCAGCCCCAGCATTTT.

The genes are TRBV5-1 and TRBJ2-3, with 9 positions matching TRBD2. V trimming: 1 base; J trimming: 0 bases; junction bases outside the gene matches: 0. The germline V gene encodes CDR1 SGHRS and CDR2 YFSETQ. The CDR3 has 15 amino acids. The CDR3 coding sequence is TGCGCCAGCAGCTTGACTAGCGGGAGCACAGATACGCAGTATTTT. Amino acids: CASSLTSGSTDTQYF.

The CDR3: CASSSQGGSYNEQFF. The CDR3 nucleotides are TGTGCCAGCAGCTCACAGGGGGGCTCCTACAATGAGCAGTTCTTC. J is TRBJ2-1 and V is TRBV5-4; TRBD1 matches at 8 bases. The CDR3 loop spans 15 amino acids. Trimming removed 3 bases from V and 0 bases from J; junction bases left unmatched: 2. Germline V CDR1 and CDR2: SGHNT, YYREEE (reference sequence).

The gene calls are TRBV28 and TRBJ2-7, with 11 bases aligning to TRBD1. Germline V gene lookup returns CDR1 MDHEN and CDR2 SYDVKM. The CDR3 is made up of 15 amino acids. The junction had 8 bases not matched to a gene; V was cut back by 4 bases and J by 6 bases. As DNA, the CDR3 is TGTGCCAGCAGTTCCCCCGGACAGGGGGCAACCGAGCAGTACTTC. This codes for CASSSPGQGATEQYF.

The chain uses TRBV10-3 and TRBJ1-2; 7 bases map to TRBD1. The length of the CDR3 is 15 residues. The junction had 8 bases not matched to a gene; V was cut back by 4 bases and J by 3 bases. Germline CDR1 ENHRY, CDR2 SYGVKD. The CDR3 protein is CAISGGRQGHYGYTF. In DNA, the CDR3 is TGTGCCATCAGTGGCGGGCGACAGGGACACTATGGCTACACCTTC.

The genes are TRBV5-6 and TRBJ2-6; possibly TRBD2 for D (5 bases). With 3 bases removed from V and 4 bases from J, the gap between germline ends came to 14 bases. The CDR3 contains 16 residues. Germline CDR1 reads SGHDT; CDR2 reads YYEEEE. The CDR3 loop is CASSYRGKVGANVLTF. In DNA, the CDR3 is TGTGCCAGCAGCTATAGAGGGAAGGTCGGGGCCAACGTCCTGACTTTC.

The V and J genes are TRBV6-5 and TRBJ1-2; TRBD1 is a possible D gene (5 bases). Germline V gene data show CDR1 as MNHEY and CDR2 as SVGAGI. V was shortened by 0 bases and J by 6 bases, with 11 bases between the two germline ends. This CDR3 region has 14 residues. CDR3 nucleotides: TGTGCCAGCAGTTACTCGCTGGGGGGGGATGGCTACACCTTC. It codes for CASSYSLGGDGYTF.

This chain connects TRBV4-1 to TRBJ2-7; 9 bases match TRBD2. CDR1 is MGHRA, CDR2 YSYEKL, per germline. V lost 0 bases to trimming and J lost 7 bases; unmatched junction nucleotides: 10. The CDR3 is made up of 16 amino acids. The CDR3 DNA is TGCGCCAGCAGCCAAGATGAGGTAGCGGGAGTTCGGGAGCAGTACTTC. Its translation is CASSQDEVAGVREQYF.

This clone was observed a few times. The chain combines TRBV11-3 with TRBJ2-1; D perhaps matches TRBD1 (6 bases). This CDR3 is built from 13 residues. Germline V gene data show CDR1 as SGHNT and CDR2 as YENEEA. Trimming took 3 bases from V and 10 from J, leaving 13 bases between them. The CDR3 is CASSLDSKGEQFF. In DNA form, the CDR3 reads TGTGCCAGCAGCTTGGACAGCAAAGGGGAGCAGTTCTTC.

About this clone itself: The same CDR3 is also encoded by other DNA sequences in this sample. V gene TRBV2 combines with J gene TRBJ2-7; TRBD1 matches at 10 bases. The V segment lost 6 bases and the J segment 0 bases; nucleotides outside the gene matches: 2. The V gene's germline CDR1 is SNHLY and CDR2 FYNNEI. This CDR3 has 14 residues. For the CDR3, the DNA is TGTGCCAGCAGCCGGGACAGGGGCTCCTACGAGCAGTACTTC. Amino acids: CASSRDRGSYEQYF.

The chain carries TRBV5-1 and TRBJ2-7, with D tentatively TRBD2 (6 bases). The germline gives CDR1 SGHRS, CDR2 YFSETQ. CDR3 length: 14 residues. With 6 bases removed from V and 5 bases from J, the gap between germline ends came to 18 bases. CDR3: CASTRLGGEDEQYF. The CDR3 DNA is TGCGCCAGCACCCGGCTCGGGGGAGAAGACGAGCAGTACTTC.

This chain connects TRBV18 to TRBJ2-7; D possibly corresponds to TRBD1 (6 bases). Germline loops: CDR1 KGHSH, CDR2 LQKENI. This CDR3 region has 13 residues. Trimming stripped 4 bases from V and 8 bases from J, with 15 bases between. The CDR3 reads CASSQDSGGQQYF. CDR3 coding DNA: TGTGCCAGCTCACAGGACAGTGGAGGACAGCAGTACTTC.

The chain carries TRBV4-1 and TRBJ2-1, with a weak D call TRBD1 (5 bases). V lost 1 base and J lost 1, with 20 bases in between. There are 19 residues in the CDR3. Germline V CDR1 and CDR2: MGHRA, YSYEKL. CDR3 bases: TGCGCCAGCAGCCAAGTTGGATTGGCCAGGGCACATTCCTACAATGAGCAGTTCTTC. This translates into CASSQVGLARAHSYNEQFF.

This sequence joins TRBV7-3 and TRBJ2-6; weak D call: TRBD2 (5 bases). The CDR3 runs 15 residues. Germline CDR1 reads SGHTA; CDR2 reads FQGTGA. Trimming shortened V by 3 bases and J by 1 base, and 7 bases separated the two germline ends. The CDR3 sequence: CASSFGGSGANVLTF. Here the CDR3 DNA reads TGTGCCAGCAGCTTTGGAGGTTCTGGGGCCAACGTCCTGACTTTC.

The chain joins TRBV11-2 to TRBJ2-1, with D hard to call. Germline V CDR1 and CDR2: SGHAT, FQNNGV. This CDR3 has 12 amino acids. Deletions cut 1 base from V and 4 bases from J, with 2 bases between. CDR3 in amino acids: CASSLAYNEQFF. The CDR3 bases are TGTGCCAGCAGCTTAGCATACAATGAGCAGTTCTTC. The variable domain in full, with the rest retrieved from reference TRBV11-2 and TRBJ2-1, is EAGVAQSPRYKIIEKRQSVAFWCNPISGHATLYWYQQILGQGPKLLIQFQNNGVVDDSQLPKDRFSAERLKGVDSTLKIQPAKLEDSAVYLCASSLAYNEQFFGPGTRLTVL.

This chain connects TRBV27 to TRBJ2-1; tentatively, D is TRBD2 (6 bases). Germline V gene lookup returns CDR1 MNHEY and CDR2 SMNVEV (reference sequence). The CDR3 spans 16 residues. The V and J ends lost 5 bases and 4 bases respectively, with 18 bases between them. The CDR3 nucleotides are TGTGCCAGCAGTCCCACTAGGAGCGGGCTATACAATGAGCAGTTCTTC. The encoded protein is CASSPTRSGLYNEQFF.

This chain uses TRBV5-4 with TRBJ2-7; 9 bases map to TRBD1. Germline CDR1 is SGHNT and CDR2 is YYREEE (reference sequence). Trimming at V came to 0 bases and at J to 3 bases, leaving 7 bases not matched to a gene. The CDR3 runs to 16 residues. CDR3 in amino acids: CASSLAAQGANYEQYF. The DNA for the CDR3 is TGTGCCAGCAGCTTGGCCGCACAGGGGGCTAACTACGAGCAGTACTTC.

In this sample, this clone turned up once. The genes are TRBV10-3 and TRBJ2-5; no firm D call. The CDR3 loop spans 12 amino acids. Germline values: CDR1 ENHRY, CDR2 SYGVKD. The V and J ends lost 4 bases and 5 bases respectively, with 8 bases between them. The CDR3 coding sequence is TGTGCCATCAGTGGCCCCGGCGAGACCCAGTACTTC. Translating it yields CAISGPGETQYF.

In nucleotides, the CDR3 is TGTGCCACCGGCCGGACAGCCTACGAGCAGTACTTC. This gives the protein CATGRTAYEQYF. V and J are TRBV28 and TRBJ2-7; D is possibly TRBD1 (6 bases). CDR3 length: 12 residues. Deletions cut 10 bases from V and 2 bases from J, with 12 bases between. The germline V gene has CDR1 MDHEN and CDR2 SYDVKM.

The V call is TRBV5-6, the J call TRBJ1-1, with unresolved D. V was shortened by 4 bases and J by 6 bases, with 13 bases between the two germline ends. CDR1 SGHDT and CDR2 YYEEEE come from the germline V gene. The CDR3 sequence is 13 residues long. DNA for the CDR3: TGTGCCAGCAGCCCGGGCGGGGTGGCTGAAGCTTTCTTT. Translated, it gives CASSPGGVAEAFF.

V gene TRBV11-2 combines with J gene TRBJ2-3; no clear D gene. The CDR3 covers 12 residues. CDR1 and CDR2 (germline): SGHAT, FQNNGV. V lost 2 bases, J lost 2 bases, and 2 bases lay in between. CDR3 amino acids: CASSLSTDTQYF. For the CDR3, the DNA is TGTGCCAGCAGCTTATCCACAGATACGCAGTATTTT.

The table lists this clone with a count of one. The chain links TRBV5-1 to TRBJ2-1, with D perhaps matching TRBD1 or TRBD2 (5 bases each). Per germline, CDR1 SGHRS and CDR2 YFSETQ. CDR3 length: 15 amino acids. Between the trimmed V and J ends, which lost 4 bases and 10 bases, there was a span of 21 bases. CDR3 loop: CASSGYSGTPPEQFF. As DNA, the CDR3 is TGCGCCAGCAGCGGCTATTCCGGGACCCCGCCCGAGCAGTTCTTC. Full variable domain (outside the CDR3, taken from reference TRBV5-1 and TRBJ2-1): KAGVTQTPRYLIKTRGQQVTLSCSPISGHRSVSWYQQTPGQGLQFLFEYFSETQRNKGNFPGRFSGRQFSNSRSEMNVSTLELGDSALYLCASSGYSGTPPEQFFGPGTRLTVL.

The V call is TRBV30, the J call TRBJ1-2; a possible D gene is TRBD1 (6 bases). Germline V gene sequence: CDR1 GTSNPN, CDR2 SVGIG (reference sequence). The CDR3 spans 12 residues. This CDR3 reads CAFAGRGYGYTF. CDR3 nucleotides: TGTGCTTTCGCGGGCAGGGGCTATGGCTACACCTTC.

V usage is TRBV2 and J usage is TRBJ2-1, with D unclear. Deletions cut 5 bases from V and 5 bases from J, with 10 bases between. CDR1 is SNHLY, CDR2 FYNNEI, per germline. The CDR3 runs to 13 residues. In DNA, the CDR3 is TGTGCCAGCAGTCCGGCTCTACACAATGAGCAGTTCTTC. Its protein is CASSPALHNEQFF. Full variable domain (rest looked up from reference TRBV2 and TRBJ2-1): EPEVTQTPSHQVTQMGQEVILRCVPISNHLYFYWYRQILGQKVEFLVSFYNNEISEKSEIFDDQFSVERPDGSNFTLKIRSTKLEDSAMYFCASSPALHNEQFFGPGTRLTVL.

This chain uses TRBV30 with TRBJ1-2; 10 positions agree with TRBD1. J gave up 7 bases and V 1 base, and 3 bases lay outside the gene matches. The CDR3 covers 13 residues. Germline CDR1 and CDR2: GTSNPN and SVGIG (reference sequence). DNA of the CDR3: TGTGCCTGGAGTGCGACAGGGGGCAGTGGCTACACCTTC. This translates into CAWSATGGSGYTF.

This chain connects TRBV9 to TRBJ1-1, with unresolved D. The CDR3 has 13 amino acids. V was clipped by 1 base and J by 4 bases, with 8 bases between them. The V gene's germline CDR1 is SGDLS and CDR2 YYNGEE. The CDR3 DNA reads as TGTGCCAGCAGCGTAACCGAGGGCACTGAAGCTTTCTTT. Its protein product is CASSVTEGTEAFF.

The chain employs TRBV7-9 and TRBJ2-7; 7 bases align to TRBD1. The CDR3 runs 15 residues. Trimming at V came to 4 bases and at J to 9 bases, leaving 15 bases not matched to a gene. Per the germline V gene, CDR1 is SEHNR and CDR2 is FQNEAQ (reference sequence). This CDR3 reads CASSSRETGYVLQYF. The DNA of the CDR3 is TGTGCCAGCAGCTCTCGCGAGACAGGGTACGTCTTGCAGTACTTC.